This entry lists 16 T cell receptor beta chains sequenced from one sample in a study of cytomegalovirus exposure and HLA in healthy donors. Primers included in the PCR were 60 Vbeta and 13 Jbeta primers. The assay was immunoSEQ multiplex PCR, and TCRdb's table has in-frame clones only and misses some. The sample lists roughly 200,000 clones; 70% to 90% were seen once. Sequencing was done on a sample of PBMCs. These receptors all come from a man aged 30 to 39 in good health and CMV-seronegative.

This clone appeared a single time. The rearrangement links TRBV7-2 to TRBJ2-4; D might be TRBD2 (5 bases). V shed 1 base and J shed 5 bases, with 9 bases lying between them. This CDR3 has 14 amino acids. Germline CDR1 reads SGHTA; CDR2 reads FQGNSA. The CDR3 spells CASSLVGVENIQYF. The CDR3 DNA follows: TGTGCCAGCAGCTTAGTGGGAGTCGAAAACATTCAGTACTTC.

The genes are TRBV28 and TRBJ1-6; D not resolved. The V end was cut by 2 bases, the J end by 9 bases, with 8 bases between. The CDR3 covers 13 residues. In germline, CDR1 is MDHEN, CDR2 SYDVKM. The CDR3 DNA follows: TGTGCCAGCAGTTTAGAGATTGGTTCACCCCTCCACTTT. The encoded protein is CASSLEIGSPLHF. Full variable domain (missing parts from reference TRBV28 and TRBJ1-6): DVKVTQSSRYLVKRTGEKVFLECVQDMDHENMFWYRQDPGLGLRLIYFSYDVKMKEKGDIPEGYSVSREKKERFSLILESASTNQTSMYLCASSLEIGSPLHFGNGTRLTVT.

The table lists this clone with a few counts. The rearrangement links TRBV6-4 to TRBJ1-1; no clear D gene. V lost 2 bases and J 3 bases, leaving 7 bases between the germline ends. The CDR3 is 13 amino acids. Germline CDR1 MRHNA, CDR2 SNTAGT. CDR3 in amino acids: CASSDSPYTEAFF. CDR3 coding DNA: TGTGCCAGCAGTGACAGCCCTTACACTGAAGCTTTCTTT.

The chain carries TRBV7-8 and TRBJ2-7; 10 bases align to TRBD2. Near its end, the DNA agrees better with TRBJ2-5, so the J call may be wrong. This CDR3 is built from 15 residues. CDR1 SGHVS and CDR2 FQNEAQ come from the germline V gene. The CDR3 protein is CASSMGLARQETQYF. The DNA of the CDR3 is TGTGCCAGCAGCATGGGACTAGCGCGACAAGAGACCCAGTACTTC.

Regarding this clone: Mismatch with germline at one junction end may stem from a read error. V gene TRBV28 combines with J gene TRBJ2-6; D perhaps matches TRBD1 (6 bases). The CDR3 runs to 14 residues. Germline V gives CDR1 MDHEN, CDR2 SYDVKM. In DNA, the CDR3 is TGTGCCAGCGGACAGAACTCTGGGGCCAGCGTCCTGACTTTC. Amino acids: CASGQNSGASVLTF.

Details on this clone: Relative to the germline gene, one junction end is altered; a read error may explain this. The CDR3: CASSFYGAGETQYF. DNA for the CDR3: TGTGCTAGCAGCTTTTATGGGGCCGGGGAGACCCAGTACTTC. The V call is TRBV7-7, the J call TRBJ2-5; tentative D call: TRBD1 (5 bases). Germline CDR1 SSHAT, CDR2 FNYEAQ (reference sequence). CDR3 length: 14 amino acids.

V is TRBV5-1 and J is TRBJ2-5; tentative D call: TRBD2 (5 bases). The germline CDR1 and CDR2 sequences are SGHRS and YFSETQ. V lost 0 bases, J lost 4 bases, and 13 bases lay in between. CDR3 length: 15 amino acids. CDR3 protein: CASSLVAGVVETQYF. The CDR3, as DNA: TGCGCCAGCAGCTTGGTAGCCGGGGTTGTAGAGACCCAGTACTTC.

The J gene is TRBJ1-4, the V gene TRBV5-1; D may be TRBD1 (5 bases). V was shortened by 5 bases and J by 3 bases, with 11 bases between the two germline ends. From germline, CDR1 is SGHRS and CDR2 YFSETQ. CDR3 size: 14 residues. The CDR3 coding sequence is TGCGCCAGCAGGGGGGAGGCTTCTAATGAAAAACTGTTTTTT. Its translation is CASRGEASNEKLFF.

The gene calls are TRBV6-5 and TRBJ1-1, with a possible D match to TRBD1 (6 bases). CDR3 length: 15 amino acids. Deletions cut 7 bases from V and 0 bases from J, with 15 bases between. Germline CDR1 is MNHEY and CDR2 is SVGAGI. For the CDR3, the DNA is TGTGCCAGCAAAAAAGGGGGGGGAATGAACACTGAAGCTTTCTTT. This gives the protein CASKKGGGMNTEAFF.

The V gene is TRBV9, the J gene TRBJ2-1; 9 nucleotides agree with TRBD2. Germline assignment: CDR1 SGDLS and CDR2 YYNGEE. V trimming: 4 bases; J trimming: 4 bases; junction bases outside the gene matches: 15. This CDR3 has 18 amino acids. The CDR3 region is CASSLMSGASGVYNEQFF. The CDR3 coding sequence is TGTGCCAGCAGCCTCATGAGCGGAGCTAGCGGGGTGTACAATGAGCAGTTCTTC. Looking up the rest from reference TRBV9 and TRBJ2-1 gives the full variable domain: DSGVTQTPKHLITATGQRVTLRCSPRSGDLSVYWYQQSLDQGLQFLIQYYNGEERAKGNILERFSAQQFPDLHSELNLSSLELGDSALYFCASSLMSGASGVYNEQFFGPGTRLTVL.

The gene calls are TRBV4-3 and TRBJ1-2, with 7 nucleotides matching TRBD1. Germline V CDR1 and CDR2: LGHNA, YSLEER. The CDR3 runs to 17 residues. V trimming: 1 base; J trimming: 1 base; junction bases outside the gene matches: 9. The CDR3 bases are TGCGCCAGCAGCCAAGGGGCTACGGGACAGTTTAACTATGGCTACACCTTC. Its protein product is CASSQGATGQFNYGYTF.

V usage is TRBV18 and J usage is TRBJ1-4; D remains unclear. The CDR3 extends over 11 amino acids. Germline V gene sequence: CDR1 KGHSH, CDR2 LQKENI. V dropped 4 bases and J dropped 8 bases, with 5 bases sitting between them. The chain's CDR3 is CASSLKEKLFF. CDR3 nucleotide sequence: TGTGCCAGCTCACTAAAAGAAAAACTGTTTTTT.

The rearrangement joins TRBV19 to TRBJ1-1, with D perhaps TRBD1 (6 bases). Germline CDR1 LNHDA, CDR2 SQIVND (reference sequence). V shed 10 bases and J shed 8 bases, with 17 bases lying between them. The CDR3 contains 12 residues. This chain's CDR3 is CATKQGVLEAFF. Here the CDR3 DNA reads TGTGCCACCAAACAGGGCGTGCTAGAAGCTTTCTTT. The whole variable domain, remainder taken from reference TRBV19 and TRBJ1-1, is DGGITQSPKYLFRKEGQNVTLSCEQNLNHDAMYWYRQDPGQGLRLIYYSQIVNDFQKGDIAEGYSVSREKKESFPLTVTSAQKNPTAFYLCATKQGVLEAFFGQGTRLTVV.

The V call is TRBV14, the J call TRBJ2-5; 12 bases are shared with TRBD2. V lost 3 bases, J lost 4 bases, and 6 bases stayed unmatched. Germline loops: CDR1 SGHDN, CDR2 FVKESK. The CDR3 sequence is 16 residues long. The CDR3 nucleotides are TGTGCCAGCAGCCAGCACCGACTAGCGGGGGTAGAGACCCAGTACTTC. It translates to CASSQHRLAGVETQYF.

The chain links TRBV5-6 to TRBJ2-7; TRBD1 matches at 9 bases. CDR1 and CDR2 from the germline V gene are SGHDT and YYEEEE. This CDR3 has 15 residues. The trim removed 3 bases at V and 4 bases at J, leaving 8 bases unmatched. CDR3 DNA sequence: TGTGCCAGCAGCTCCCCCGGGACAGGGCCTTACGAGCAGTACTTC. Amino acid sequence: CASSSPGTGPYEQYF.

The V gene is TRBV19, the J gene TRBJ1-5; D is unclear. This CDR3 comprises 15 residues. Germline CDR1 is LNHDA and CDR2 is SQIVND (reference sequence). The V end lost 8 bases, the J end lost 2 bases, and 16 bases lay between the germline ends. The CDR3 sequence: CASGASGFGNQPQHF. The CDR3 DNA reads as TGTGCCAGTGGAGCTTCGGGGTTTGGCAATCAGCCCCAGCATTTT.